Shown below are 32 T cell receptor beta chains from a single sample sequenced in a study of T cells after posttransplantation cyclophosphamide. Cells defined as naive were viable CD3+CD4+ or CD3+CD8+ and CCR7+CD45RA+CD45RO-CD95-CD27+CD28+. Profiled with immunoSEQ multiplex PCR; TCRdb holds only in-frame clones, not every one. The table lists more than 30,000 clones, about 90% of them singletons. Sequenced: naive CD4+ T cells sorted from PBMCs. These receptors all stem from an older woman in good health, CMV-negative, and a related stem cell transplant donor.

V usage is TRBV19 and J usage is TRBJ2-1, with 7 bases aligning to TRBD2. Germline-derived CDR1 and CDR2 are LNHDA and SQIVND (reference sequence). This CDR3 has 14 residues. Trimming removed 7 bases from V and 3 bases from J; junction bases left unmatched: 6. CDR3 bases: TGTGCCAGTACCCCAAGCGGGAACTACAATGAGCAGTTCTTC. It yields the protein CASTPSGNYNEQFF.

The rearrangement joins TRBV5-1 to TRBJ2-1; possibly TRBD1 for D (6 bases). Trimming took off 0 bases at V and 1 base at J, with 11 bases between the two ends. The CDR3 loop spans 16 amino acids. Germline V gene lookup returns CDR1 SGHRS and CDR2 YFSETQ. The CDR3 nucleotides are TGCGCCAGCAGCTTGGAAGGGGGTTCATCCTACAATGAGCAGTTCTTC. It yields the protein CASSLEGGSSYNEQFF.

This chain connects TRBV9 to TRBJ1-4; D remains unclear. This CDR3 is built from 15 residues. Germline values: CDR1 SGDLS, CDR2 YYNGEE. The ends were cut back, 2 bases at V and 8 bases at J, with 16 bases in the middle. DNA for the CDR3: TGTGCCAGCAGCGTCAGAGTCGGAGATCGGGAAAAACTGTTTTTT. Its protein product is CASSVRVGDREKLFF. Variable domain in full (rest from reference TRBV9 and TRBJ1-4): DSGVTQTPKHLITATGQRVTLRCSPRSGDLSVYWYQQSLDQGLQFLIQYYNGEERAKGNILERFSAQQFPDLHSELNLSSLELGDSALYFCASSVRVGDREKLFFGSGTQLSVL.

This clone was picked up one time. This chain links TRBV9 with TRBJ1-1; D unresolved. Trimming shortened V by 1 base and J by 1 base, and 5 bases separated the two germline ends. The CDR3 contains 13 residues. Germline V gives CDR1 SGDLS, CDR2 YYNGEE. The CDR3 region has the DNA TGTGCCAGCAGCGTAAACAGGAACACTGAAGCTTTCTTT. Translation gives CASSVNRNTEAFF.

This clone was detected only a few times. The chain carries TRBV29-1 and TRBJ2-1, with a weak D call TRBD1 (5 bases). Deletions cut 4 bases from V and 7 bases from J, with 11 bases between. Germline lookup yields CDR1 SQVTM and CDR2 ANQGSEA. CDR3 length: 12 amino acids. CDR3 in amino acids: CSVGAGPNEQFF. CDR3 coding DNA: TGCAGCGTTGGGGCAGGGCCGAATGAGCAGTTCTTC.

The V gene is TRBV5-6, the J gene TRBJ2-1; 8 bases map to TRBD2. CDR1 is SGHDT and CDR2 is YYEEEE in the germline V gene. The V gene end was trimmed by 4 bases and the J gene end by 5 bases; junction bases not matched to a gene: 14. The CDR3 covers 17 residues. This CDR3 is CASSVRMALADNNEQFF. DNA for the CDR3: TGTGCCAGCAGCGTCCGGATGGCACTAGCGGATAACAATGAGCAGTTCTTC.

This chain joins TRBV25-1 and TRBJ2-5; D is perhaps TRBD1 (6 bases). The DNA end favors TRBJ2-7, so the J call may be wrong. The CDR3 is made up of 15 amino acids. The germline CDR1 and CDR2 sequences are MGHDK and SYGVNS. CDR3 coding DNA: TGTGCCAGCAGTGACACAGGGTTCCGAGACTACGAGCAGTACTTC. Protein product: CASSDTGFRDYEQYF.

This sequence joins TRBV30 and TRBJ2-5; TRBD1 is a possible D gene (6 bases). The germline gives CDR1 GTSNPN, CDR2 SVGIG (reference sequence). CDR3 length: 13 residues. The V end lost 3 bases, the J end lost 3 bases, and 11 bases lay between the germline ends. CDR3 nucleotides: TGTGCCTGGAGCCCAGGGGTGAAAGAGACCCAGTACTTC. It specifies CAWSPGVKETQYF.

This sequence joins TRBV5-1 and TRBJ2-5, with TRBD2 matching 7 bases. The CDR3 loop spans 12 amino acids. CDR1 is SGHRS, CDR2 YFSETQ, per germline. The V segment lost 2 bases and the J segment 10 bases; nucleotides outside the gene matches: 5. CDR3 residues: CASSFDKRGQYF. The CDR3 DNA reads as TGCGCCAGCAGCTTTGACAAGCGGGGCCAGTACTTC.

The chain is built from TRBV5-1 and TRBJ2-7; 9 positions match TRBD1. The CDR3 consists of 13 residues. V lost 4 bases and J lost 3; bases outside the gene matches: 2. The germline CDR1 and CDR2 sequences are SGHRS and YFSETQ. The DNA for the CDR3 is TGCGCCAGCAGCGGGACAGGGAACTACGAGCAGTACTTC. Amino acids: CASSGTGNYEQYF.

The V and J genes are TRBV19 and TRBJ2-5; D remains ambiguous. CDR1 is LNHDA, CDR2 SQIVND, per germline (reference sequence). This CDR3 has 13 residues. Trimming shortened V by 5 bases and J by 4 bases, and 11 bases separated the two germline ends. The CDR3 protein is CASSYSGRETQYF. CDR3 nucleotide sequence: TGTGCCAGTAGTTATAGTGGTAGAGAGACCCAGTACTTC.

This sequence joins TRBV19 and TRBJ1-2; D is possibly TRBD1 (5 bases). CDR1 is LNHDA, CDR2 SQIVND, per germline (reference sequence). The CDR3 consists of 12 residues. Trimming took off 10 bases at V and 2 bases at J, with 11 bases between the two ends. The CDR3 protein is CATVQENYGYTF. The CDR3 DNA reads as TGTGCCACCGTACAGGAAAACTATGGCTACACCTTC. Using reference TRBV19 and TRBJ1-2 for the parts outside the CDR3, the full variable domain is DGGITQSPKYLFRKEGQNVTLSCEQNLNHDAMYWYRQDPGQGLRLIYYSQIVNDFQKGDIAEGYSVSREKKESFPLTVTSAQKNPTAFYLCATVQENYGYTFGSGTRLTVV.

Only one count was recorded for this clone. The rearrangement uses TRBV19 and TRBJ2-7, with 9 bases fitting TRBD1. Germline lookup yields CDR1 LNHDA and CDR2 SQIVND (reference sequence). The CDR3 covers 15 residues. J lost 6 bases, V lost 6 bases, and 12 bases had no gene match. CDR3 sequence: CASSGTGYFTSEQYF. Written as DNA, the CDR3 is TGTGCCAGTAGCGGGACAGGGTATTTCACCTCCGAGCAGTACTTC.

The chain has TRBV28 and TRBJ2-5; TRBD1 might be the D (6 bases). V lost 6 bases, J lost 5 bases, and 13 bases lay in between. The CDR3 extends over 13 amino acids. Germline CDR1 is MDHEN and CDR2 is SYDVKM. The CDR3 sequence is CASSKGGTETQYF. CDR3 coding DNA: TGTGCCAGCAGCAAAGGGGGAACCGAGACCCAGTACTTC. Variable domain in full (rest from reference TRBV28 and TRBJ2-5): DVKVTQSSRYLVKRTGEKVFLECVQDMDHENMFWYRQDPGLGLRLIYFSYDVKMKEKGDIPEGYSVSREKKERFSLILESASTNQTSMYLCASSKGGTETQYFGPGTRLLVL.

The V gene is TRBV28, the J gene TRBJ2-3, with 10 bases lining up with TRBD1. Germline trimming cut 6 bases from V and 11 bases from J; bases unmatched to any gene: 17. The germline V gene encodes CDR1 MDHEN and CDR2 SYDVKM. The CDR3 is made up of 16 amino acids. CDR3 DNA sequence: TGTGCCAGCAGACCCCGGGGACAGGGGAGGGCCCCGGAGCAGTATTTT. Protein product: CASRPRGQGRAPEQYF. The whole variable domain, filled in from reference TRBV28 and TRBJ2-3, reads DVKVTQSSRYLVKRTGEKVFLECVQDMDHENMFWYRQDPGLGLRLIYFSYDVKMKEKGDIPEGYSVSREKKERFSLILESASTNQTSMYLCASRPRGQGRAPEQYFGPGTRLTVL.

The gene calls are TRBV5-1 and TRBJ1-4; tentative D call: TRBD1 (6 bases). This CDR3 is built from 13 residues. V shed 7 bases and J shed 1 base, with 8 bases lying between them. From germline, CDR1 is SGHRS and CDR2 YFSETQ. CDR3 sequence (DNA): TGCGCCAGCCAACAGGGAACTAATGAAAAACTGTTTTTT. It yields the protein CASQQGTNEKLFF.

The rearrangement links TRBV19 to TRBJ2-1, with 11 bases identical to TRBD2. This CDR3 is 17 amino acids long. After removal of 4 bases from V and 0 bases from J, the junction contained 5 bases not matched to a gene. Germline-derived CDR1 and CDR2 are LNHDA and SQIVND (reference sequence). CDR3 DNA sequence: TGTGCCAGTAGTAGGCTAGCGGGAGGTAACTCCTACAATGAGCAGTTCTTC. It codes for CASSRLAGGNSYNEQFF.

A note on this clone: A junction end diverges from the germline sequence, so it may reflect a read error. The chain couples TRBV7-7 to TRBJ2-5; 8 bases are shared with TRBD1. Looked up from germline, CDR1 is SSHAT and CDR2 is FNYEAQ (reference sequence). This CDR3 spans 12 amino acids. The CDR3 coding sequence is TGTGCTAGCAGCAGGACAGGGGAGACCCAGTACTTC. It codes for CASSRTGETQYF.

As DNA, the CDR3 is TGCGCCAGCAGCCCCACCCAGGTCGAAGAGACCCAGTACTTC. It specifies CASSPTQVEETQYF. The chain couples TRBV5-1 to TRBJ2-5; D call uncertain. Germline V gene sequence: CDR1 SGHRS, CDR2 YFSETQ. This CDR3 is built from 14 residues. Trimming removed 4 bases at V and 3 bases at J, with 13 bases between. Full variable domain (outside the CDR3, taken from reference TRBV5-1 and TRBJ2-5): KAGVTQTPRYLIKTRGQQVTLSCSPISGHRSVSWYQQTPGQGLQFLFEYFSETQRNKGNFPGRFSGRQFSNSRSEMNVSTLELGDSALYLCASSPTQVEETQYFGPGTRLLVL.

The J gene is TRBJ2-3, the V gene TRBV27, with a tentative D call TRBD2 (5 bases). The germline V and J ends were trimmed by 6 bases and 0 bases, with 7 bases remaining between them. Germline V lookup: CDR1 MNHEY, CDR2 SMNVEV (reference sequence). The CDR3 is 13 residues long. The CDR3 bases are TGTGCCAGCAGGGGCGGGAGCACAGATACGCAGTATTTT. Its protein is CASRGGSTDTQYF.

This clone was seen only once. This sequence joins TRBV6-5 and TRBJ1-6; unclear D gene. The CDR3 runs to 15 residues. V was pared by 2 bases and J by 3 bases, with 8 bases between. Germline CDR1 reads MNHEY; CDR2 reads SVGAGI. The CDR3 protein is CASSYSGSYNSPLHF. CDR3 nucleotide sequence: TGTGCCAGCAGTTACAGTGGCAGCTATAATTCACCCCTCCACTTT.

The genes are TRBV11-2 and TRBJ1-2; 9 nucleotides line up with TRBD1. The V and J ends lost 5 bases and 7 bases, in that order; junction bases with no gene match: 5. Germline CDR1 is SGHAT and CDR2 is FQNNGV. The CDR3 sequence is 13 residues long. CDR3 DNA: TGTGCCAGCAGCCTTGGACAGGGGTTTGGCTACACCTTC. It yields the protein CASSLGQGFGYTF.

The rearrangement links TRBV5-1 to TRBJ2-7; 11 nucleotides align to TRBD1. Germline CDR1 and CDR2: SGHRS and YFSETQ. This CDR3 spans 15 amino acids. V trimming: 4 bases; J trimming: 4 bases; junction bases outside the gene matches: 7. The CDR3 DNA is TGCGCCAGCAGCATCCGGGACAGGGGGTCGTACGAGCAGTACTTC. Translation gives CASSIRDRGSYEQYF. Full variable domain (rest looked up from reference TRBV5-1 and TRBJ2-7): KAGVTQTPRYLIKTRGQQVTLSCSPISGHRSVSWYQQTPGQGLQFLFEYFSETQRNKGNFPGRFSGRQFSNSRSEMNVSTLELGDSALYLCASSIRDRGSYEQYFGPGTRLTVT.

The CDR3: CASSYPGTNDEQYF. CDR3 DNA: TGTGCCAGCAGCTACCCCGGGACTAACGACGAGCAGTACTTC. The rearrangement joins TRBV7-9 to TRBJ2-7; 7 bases match TRBD2. This CDR3 is 14 amino acids long. CDR1 is SEHNR, CDR2 FQNEAQ, per germline (reference sequence). The V segment lost 4 bases and the J segment 5 bases; nucleotides outside the gene matches: 8.

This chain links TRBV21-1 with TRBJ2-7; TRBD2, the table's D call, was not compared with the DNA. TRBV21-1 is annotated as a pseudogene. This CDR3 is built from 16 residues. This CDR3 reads CASSTGGGHPPGEQYF. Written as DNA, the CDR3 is TGTGCCAGCAGCACCGGGGGGGGCCACCCCCCGGGAGAGCAGTACTTC.

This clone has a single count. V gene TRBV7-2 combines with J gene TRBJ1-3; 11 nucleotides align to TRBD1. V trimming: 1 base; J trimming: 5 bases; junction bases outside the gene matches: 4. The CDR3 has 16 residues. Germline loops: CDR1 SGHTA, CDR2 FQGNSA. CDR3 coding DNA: TGTGCCAGCAGCTTAGGGGGGACAGGGGGGAGAAACACCATATATTTT. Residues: CASSLGGTGGRNTIYF.

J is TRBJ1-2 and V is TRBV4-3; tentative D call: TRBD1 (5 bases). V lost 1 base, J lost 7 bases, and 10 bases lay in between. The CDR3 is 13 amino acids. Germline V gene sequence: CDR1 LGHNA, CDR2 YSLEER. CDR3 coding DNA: TGCGCCAGCAGCCAAGTCGGGGGTGCTGGCTACACCTTC. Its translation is CASSQVGGAGYTF.

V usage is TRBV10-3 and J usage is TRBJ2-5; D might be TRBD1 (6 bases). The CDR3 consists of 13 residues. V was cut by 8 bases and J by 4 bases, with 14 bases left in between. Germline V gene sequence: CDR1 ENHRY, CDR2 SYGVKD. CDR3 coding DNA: TGTGCCATCCGGGTGGCAGGGGTAGAGACCCAGTACTTC. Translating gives CAIRVAGVETQYF.

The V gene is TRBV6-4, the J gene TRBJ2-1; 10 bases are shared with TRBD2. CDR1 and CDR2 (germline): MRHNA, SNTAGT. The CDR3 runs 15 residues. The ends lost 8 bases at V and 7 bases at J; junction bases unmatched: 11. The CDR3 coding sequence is TGTGCCAGCGCCAAGGGGGCTAGCGGGAGTAATGAGCAGTTCTTC. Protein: CASAKGASGSNEQFF.

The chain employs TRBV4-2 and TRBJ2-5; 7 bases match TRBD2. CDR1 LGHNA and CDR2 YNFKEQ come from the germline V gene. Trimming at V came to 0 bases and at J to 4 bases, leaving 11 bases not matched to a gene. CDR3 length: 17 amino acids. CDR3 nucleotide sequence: TGTGCCAGCAGCCAAGATGGAAACCCGGGAGGTCGAGAGACCCAGTACTTC. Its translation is CASSQDGNPGGRETQYF.

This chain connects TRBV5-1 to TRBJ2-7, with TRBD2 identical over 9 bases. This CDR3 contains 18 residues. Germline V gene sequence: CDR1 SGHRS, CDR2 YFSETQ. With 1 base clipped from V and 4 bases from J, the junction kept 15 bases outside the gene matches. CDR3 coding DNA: TGCGCCAGCAGCTTGATGGGGGGTGGTAGCGGGGGTAAATACGAGCAGTACTTC. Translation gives CASSLMGGGSGGKYEQYF.

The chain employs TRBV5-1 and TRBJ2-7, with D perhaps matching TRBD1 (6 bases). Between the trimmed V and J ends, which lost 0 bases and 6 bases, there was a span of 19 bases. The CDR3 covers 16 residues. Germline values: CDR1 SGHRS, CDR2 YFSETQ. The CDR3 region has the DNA TGCGCCAGCAGCTTGGGACAGGTACTTCGAGCCAGCGAGCAGTACTTC. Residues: CASSLGQVLRASEQYF.